This T cell receptor (beta chain) emerged from a study of blood T cell repertoires in COVID-19. Generated by immunoSEQ multiplex PCR, the TCRdb table keeps only in-frame clones and is missing some. The sample includes a few hundred thousand clones, around 90% of them seen just once. Germline V gene lookup returns CDR1 SGHNT and CDR2 YYREEE (reference sequence). CDR3 length: 15 residues. The V end lost 2 bases, the J end lost 0 bases, and 9 bases lay between the germline ends. Sequenced sample: PBMCs or T cells enriched from blood (not recorded which). The receptor was isolated from a woman aged 18-29 years who had recovered from COVID-19. This chain connects TRBV5-4 to TRBJ2-1; no clear D. CDR3 in amino acids: CASSFLGGSYNEQFF. The CDR3 coding sequence is TGTGCCAGCAGCTTTTTAGGCGGCTCCTACAATGAGCAGTTCTTC. Based on the CDR3 plus reference TRBV5-4 and TRBJ2-1, the full variable domain is ETGVTQSPTHLIKTRGQQVTLRCSSQSGHNTVSWYQQALGQGPQFIFQYYREEENGRGNFPPRFSGLQFPNYSSELNVNALELDDSALYLCASSFLGGSYNEQFFGPGTRLTVL.